This entry describes one T cell receptor (beta chain). Its antigen is currently unknown. The sample is drawn from a study of shared clonotypes between healthy human individuals. Study-wide context: Donors were a couple of women and a few men aged 18 to 49.

In germline, CDR1 is SGHTA, CDR2 FQGNSA. V was cut by 5 bases and J by 7 bases, with 15 bases left in between. The CDR3 totals 14 residues. Points from the study as a whole: Memory subsets generally showed smaller estimated richness than naive subsets did.

Method: immunoSEQ multiplex PCR; TCRdb's copy keeps in-frame clones and lacks some. The data hold 850,000 to 1,200,000 clones, with about three quarters observed a single time. The sample consisted of memory CD4+ T cells sorted from blood. Subset given: CD45RA-negative fraction. The V call is TRBV7-2, the J call TRBJ1-5, with D tentatively TRBD1 (5 bases). This clonotype originated in a man aged 18 to 35 in good health. The CDR3 region is CASSPKVGGQPQHF. The CDR3 DNA follows: TGTGCCAGCAGCCCAAAAGTGGGGGGGCAGCCCCAGCATTTT.